The 18 T cell receptor beta chains in this list originate from one sample, sequenced in a study of radiotherapy plus CTLA-4 blockade in lung cancer. Repertoires were generated with immunoSEQ multiplex PCR, while TCRdb's copy carries only in-frame clones and drops some. The sample records approximately 85,000 clones, about 85% being singletons. The specimen comprised peripheral blood, sampled from a patient treated with radiotherapy plus ipilimumab. Receptor source: a human donor with non-small cell lung cancer that progressed on radiotherapy plus ipilimumab.

Details on this clone: The identical CDR3 is also encoded by other nucleotide sequences in the sample. The V and J genes are TRBV20-1 and TRBJ1-2; no definite D call. The V gene's germline CDR1 is DFQATT and CDR2 SNEGSKA (reference sequence). V was cut by 0 bases and J by 13 bases, with 12 bases left in between. CDR3 length: 11 residues. The CDR3 region has the DNA TGCAGTGCTAGAGATCGAGGGCTGGGCACCTTC. Amino acids: CSARDRGLGTF.

The V and J genes are TRBV19 and TRBJ1-5; D ambiguous. CDR3 size: 12 residues. Trimming shortened V by 5 bases and J by 7 bases, and 9 bases separated the two germline ends. Germline assignment: CDR1 LNHDA and CDR2 SQIVND (reference sequence). Here the CDR3 DNA reads TGTGCCAGTAGTCGATACGAACAGCCCCAGCATTTT. It yields the protein CASSRYEQPQHF.

The V and J genes are TRBV2 and TRBJ2-3, with D hard to call. The CDR3 has 12 amino acids. Trimming left V 7 bases short and J 3 bases short, with 8 bases between. Germline V gene data show CDR1 as SNHLY and CDR2 as FYNNEI. The CDR3 loop is CASNPLTDTQYF. The CDR3 DNA reads as TGTGCCAGCAACCCCTTGACAGATACGCAGTATTTT.

V and J are TRBV27 and TRBJ2-1; TRBD2 aligns across 8 bases. Germline CDR1 is MNHEY and CDR2 is SMNVEV (reference sequence). The CDR3 spans 16 residues. V was clipped by 4 bases and J by 0 bases; unmatched bases: 5. CDR3 sequence (DNA): TGTGCCAGCAGTTCCCCACTAGCGGACTCCTACAATGAGCAGTTCTTC. Translating gives CASSSPLADSYNEQFF.

The chain combines TRBV7-2 with TRBJ1-2; no clear D gene. The CDR3 has 12 residues. Germline CDR1 is SGHTA and CDR2 is FQGNSA. The V end was cut by 2 bases, the J end by 3 bases, with 4 bases between. In DNA form, the CDR3 reads TGTGCCAGCAGCTTACAGGACTATGGCTACACCTTC. Translation gives CASSLQDYGYTF.

This sequence joins TRBV7-3 and TRBJ2-3; the D gene could be TRBD1 or TRBD2 (6 bases each). CDR3 length: 14 amino acids. Trimming shortened V by 5 bases and J by 4 bases, and 13 bases separated the two germline ends. Germline V gene data show CDR1 as SGHTA and CDR2 as FQGTGA. Here the CDR3 reads CASSRLGGPDTQYF. The CDR3 coding sequence is TGTGCCAGCAGCCGTCTGGGGGGCCCAGATACGCAGTATTTT.

The chain recombines TRBV20-1 with TRBJ1-3; D is undetermined. The CDR3 spans 11 residues. Germline CDR1 DFQATT, CDR2 SNEGSKA (reference sequence). V lost 5 bases, J lost 8 bases, and 10 bases lay in between. In DNA, the CDR3 is TGCAGTGCTGCTCTTATGGACACCATATATTTT. It codes for CSAALMDTIYF.

This sequence joins TRBV11-3 and TRBJ2-1; 8 bases fit TRBD2. The CDR3 runs to 14 residues. Germline V gene sequence: CDR1 SGHNT, CDR2 YENEEA. V shed 1 base and J 8 bases; nucleotides not matched to a gene: 4. This CDR3 reads CASSLVTGGYEQFF. The DNA for the CDR3 is TGTGCCAGCAGCTTAGTCACGGGAGGGTATGAGCAGTTCTTC. The whole variable domain, remainder taken from reference TRBV11-3 and TRBJ2-1, is EAGVVQSPRYKIIEKKQPVAFWCNPISGHNTLYWYLQNLGQGPELLIRYENEEAVDDSQLPKDRFSAERLKGVDSTLKIQPAELGDSAVYLCASSLVTGGYEQFFGPGTRLTVL.

The genes are TRBV11-3 and TRBJ2-1; 13 positions match TRBD2. Trimming at V came to 4 bases and at J to 7 bases, leaving 4 bases not matched to a gene. The CDR3 has 15 amino acids. Germline V CDR1 and CDR2: SGHNT, YENEEA. The CDR3 region is CASSWGLAGRNEQFF. Written as DNA, the CDR3 is TGTGCCAGCAGCTGGGGACTAGCGGGAAGGAATGAGCAGTTCTTC.

The chain links TRBV10-2 to TRBJ2-2, with a weak D call TRBD2 (5 bases). V shed 7 bases and J shed 5 bases, with 14 bases lying between them. The CDR3 has 14 amino acids. Per germline, CDR1 WSHSY and CDR2 SAAADI. CDR3 in DNA: TGCGCCAGCACGATCCGGCGGGCGACCGGGGAGCTGTTTTTT. This codes for CASTIRRATGELFF.

The V gene is TRBV5-4, the J gene TRBJ2-5, with TRBD2 matching 14 bases. This CDR3 region has 15 residues. Germline V gene sequence: CDR1 SGHNT, CDR2 YYREEE (reference sequence). The junction had 3 bases not matched to a gene; V was cut back by 4 bases and J by 4 bases. The CDR3 protein is CASSIGTSGRETQYF. The CDR3, as DNA: TGTGCCAGCAGCATTGGGACTAGCGGGAGAGAGACCCAGTACTTC.

The rearrangement joins TRBV11-2 to TRBJ2-7; the match to TRBD1 covers 8 bases. This CDR3 comprises 15 residues. The junction had 4 bases not matched to a gene; V was cut back by 1 base and J by 2 bases. Germline-derived CDR1 and CDR2 are SGHAT and FQNNGV. The CDR3 sequence: CASSLVATGAYEQYF. CDR3 DNA: TGTGCCAGCAGCTTAGTCGCGACAGGGGCCTACGAGCAGTACTTC.

The rearrangement links TRBV6-1 to TRBJ2-7, with TRBD1 matching 8 bases. Germline trimming cut 6 bases from V and 3 bases from J; bases unmatched to any gene: 10. Germline-derived CDR1 and CDR2 are MNHNS and SASEGT. The CDR3 length is 15 residues. CDR3 DNA: TGTGCCAGCAGGGGAGCCGGGACAGGCCTCTACGAGCAGTACTTC. Translating it yields CASRGAGTGLYEQYF.

The genes are TRBV5-6 and TRBJ2-7; 9 bases line up with TRBD2. The CDR3 length is 15 residues. Germline-derived CDR1 and CDR2 are SGHDT and YYEEEE. The V and J ends lost 5 bases and 4 bases, in that order; junction bases with no gene match: 10. CDR3 bases: TGTGCCAGCAGACTCACCGGGACTAGCTCTTACGAGCAGTACTTC. It specifies CASRLTGTSSYEQYF.

The rearrangement links TRBV19 to TRBJ1-5; the D gene is possibly TRBD1 (6 bases). The length of the CDR3 is 14 residues. Germline CDR1 reads LNHDA; CDR2 reads SQIVND (reference sequence). V gave up 3 bases and J gave up 2 bases, with 8 bases separating them. The CDR3 protein is CASSMAGGNQPQHF. CDR3 nucleotide sequence: TGTGCCAGTAGTATGGCAGGGGGCAATCAGCCCCAGCATTTT.

CDR3 coding DNA: TGTGCCAGCAGCCGGTCGGCGTCGCAAGAGACCCAGTACTTC. Protein product: CASSRSASQETQYF. The chain couples TRBV7-8 to TRBJ2-5; D not resolved. V lost 5 bases and J 2 bases, leaving 12 bases between the germline ends. There are 14 residues in the CDR3. Germline CDR1 SGHVS, CDR2 FQNEAQ.

This sequence joins TRBV9 and TRBJ2-1, with TRBD2 matching over 9 bases. J gave up 2 bases and V 0 bases, and 3 bases lay outside the gene matches. Germline V gene sequence: CDR1 SGDLS, CDR2 YYNGEE. This CDR3 is built from 16 residues. CDR3: CASSVVGGGAYNEQFF. Here the CDR3 DNA reads TGTGCCAGCAGCGTAGTGGGCGGGGGGGCCTACAATGAGCAGTTCTTC.

As DNA, the CDR3 is TGTGCCAGCAGCTTAGCAGGGGGCGCGGAGACCCAGTACTTC. This gives the protein CASSLAGGAETQYF. This sequence joins TRBV7-9 and TRBJ2-5; 7 bases fit TRBD1. Losses at the gene ends were 0 bases for V and 5 bases for J; bases not matched to a gene: 3. Germline V lookup: CDR1 SEHNR, CDR2 FQNEAQ (reference sequence). The CDR3 is 14 amino acids.